This T cell receptor beta chain derives from a study of blood T cell repertoires in COVID-19 (dated by TCRdb to the early 2020s). In the study overall: Collaborator samples came from the United States, Italy and Spain and covered acute and convalescent phases of COVID-19. The prospective study material was composed of cDNA or gDNA derived from T cells, B-cell-depleted T cells, or PBMCs. Deeply sampled blood TCRbeta repertoires from subjects exposed to, actively infected with, or recovered from COVID-19 were included in the dataset. The repertoires were made available in a free public database intended to serve as a resource for research on the immune response to SARS-CoV-2. The samples were drawn from the first 160 participants of the ongoing ImmuneRACE study and from 1,254 subjects provided by 6 global collaborators. Nearly every sample came with metadata listing a de-identified subject ID, COVID-19 status, age in years and sex. Where available, HLA class I and class II types were obtained from metadata supplied by the sample provider rather than from assay-based typing.

Cut back by 2 bases and 2 bases, the V and J ends lie 9 bases apart. CDR1 MDHEN and CDR2 SYDVKM were looked up in the germline V gene. The CDR3 numbers 14 residues from cysteine through phenylalanine. Only CDR3 DNA is held: 42 bases, read in frame from base 1. On this clone: This receptor's antigen is unknown. No per-base quality is available; no much larger clone lies one base away.

TCRbeta CDR3 regions were amplified from genomic DNA by means of the immunoSEQ Assay, a bias-controlled multiplex PCR. In the original analysis: The number of nucleated cells in each sample was estimated by amplification of reference gene primers within the assay. Sequence reads were collapsed and filtered to measure the absolute abundance of every unique TCRbeta CDR3 rearrangement. Productive Simpson clonality was computed per sample as the square root of Simpson's diversity index over productive rearrangements. What TCRdb holds here is the immuneACCESS table cut down to in-frame rearrangements. Part of the clones is not present; checked against another copy, under half of the missing clones reflect an unresolved V gene, and the others are unexplained. V and J calls and clone size come straight from that table; D and trimming were deduced from the DNA. Counted in this sample were roughly 410,000 clones; 75% to 90% of them appeared once. Jointly, the top ten make up roughly 1.4% of the sample.

In Seattle, one collaborating source enrolled patients while the infection was active and tracked those patients longitudinally over the course of disease. Collaborating institutions collected whole blood in K2EDTA tubes following their own protocols. Collaborator samples were shipped for TCRbeta analysis as frozen whole blood, isolated PBMCs, or DNA extracted from either sample type. Study-wide conclusions, independent of this receptor: How much clinical and demographic metadata was included differed by source and by participant, and the metadata was provided uncurated.

The TCR was taken from a woman aged 40 to 55 with COVID-19, enrolled during active disease. The receptor chain draws on TRBV28 and TRBJ1-2; the D region possibly corresponds to TRBD1 (6 bases align). Source material: peripheral blood. The CDR3 protein sequence reads: CASSLQGTNYGYTF. The DNA reads as follows: TGTGCCAGCAGTTTACAGGGGACGAACTATGGCTACACCTTC.